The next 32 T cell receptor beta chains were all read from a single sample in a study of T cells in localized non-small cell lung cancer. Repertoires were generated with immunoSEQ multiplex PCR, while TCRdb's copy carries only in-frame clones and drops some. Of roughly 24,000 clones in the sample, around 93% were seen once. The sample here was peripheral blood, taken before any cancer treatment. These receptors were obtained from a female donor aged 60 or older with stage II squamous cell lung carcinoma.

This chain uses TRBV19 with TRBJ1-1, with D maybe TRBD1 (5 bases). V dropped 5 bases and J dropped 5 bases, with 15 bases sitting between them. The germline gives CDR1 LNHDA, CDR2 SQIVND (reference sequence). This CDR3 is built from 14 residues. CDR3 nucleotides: TGTGCCAGTAGTTTGTACGGGGGTATGACTGAAGCTTTCTTT. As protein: CASSLYGGMTEAFF.

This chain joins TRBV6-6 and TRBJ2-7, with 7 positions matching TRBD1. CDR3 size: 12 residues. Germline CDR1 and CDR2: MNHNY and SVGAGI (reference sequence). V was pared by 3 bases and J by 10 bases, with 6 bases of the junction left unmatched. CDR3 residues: CASSYQGDRQYF. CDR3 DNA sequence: TGTGCCAGCAGTTATCAGGGGGACCGACAGTACTTC.

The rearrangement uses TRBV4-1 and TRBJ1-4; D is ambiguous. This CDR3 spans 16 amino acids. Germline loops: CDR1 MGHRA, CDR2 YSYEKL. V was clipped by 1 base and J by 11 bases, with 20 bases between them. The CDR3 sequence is CASSQVAPDNILKLFF. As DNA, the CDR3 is TGCGCCAGCAGCCAAGTGGCCCCGGATAATATCCTTAAACTGTTTTTT.

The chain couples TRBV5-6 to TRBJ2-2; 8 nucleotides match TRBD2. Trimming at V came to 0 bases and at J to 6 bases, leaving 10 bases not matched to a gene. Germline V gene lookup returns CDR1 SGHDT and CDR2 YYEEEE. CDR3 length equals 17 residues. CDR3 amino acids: CASSLAPLAEFPGELFF. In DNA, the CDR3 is TGTGCCAGCAGCTTGGCCCCACTAGCGGAGTTCCCCGGGGAGCTGTTTTTT.

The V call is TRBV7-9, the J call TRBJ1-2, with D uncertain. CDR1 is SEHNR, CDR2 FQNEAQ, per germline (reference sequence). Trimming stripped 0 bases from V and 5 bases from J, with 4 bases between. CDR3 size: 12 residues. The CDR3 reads CASSLASYGYTF. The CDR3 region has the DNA TGTGCCAGCAGCTTAGCCAGTTATGGCTACACCTTC. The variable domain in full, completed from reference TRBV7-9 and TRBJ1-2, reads DTGVSQNPRHKITKRGQNVTFRCDPISEHNRLYWYRQTLGQGPEFLTYFQNEAQLEKSRLLSDRFSAERPKGSFSTLEIQRTEQGDSAMYLCASSLASYGYTFGSGTRLTVV.

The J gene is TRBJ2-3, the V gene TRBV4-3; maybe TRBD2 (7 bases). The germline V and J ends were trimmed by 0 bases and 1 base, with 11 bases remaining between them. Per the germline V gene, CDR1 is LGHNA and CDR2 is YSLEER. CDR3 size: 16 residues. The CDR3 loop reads CASSQDLGGGTDTQYF. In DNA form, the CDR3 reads TGCGCCAGCAGCCAAGATTTAGGGGGGGGCACAGATACGCAGTATTTT.

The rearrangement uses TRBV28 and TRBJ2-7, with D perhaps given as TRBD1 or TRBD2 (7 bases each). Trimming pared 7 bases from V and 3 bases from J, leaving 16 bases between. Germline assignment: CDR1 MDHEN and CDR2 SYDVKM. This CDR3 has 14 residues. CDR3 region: CASTRGGGLYEQYF. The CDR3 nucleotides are TGTGCCAGCACCAGGGGGGGAGGCCTCTACGAGCAGTACTTC.

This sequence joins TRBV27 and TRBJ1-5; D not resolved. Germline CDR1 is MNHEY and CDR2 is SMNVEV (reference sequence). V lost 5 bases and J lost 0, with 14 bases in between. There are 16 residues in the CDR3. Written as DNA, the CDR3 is TGTGCCAGCAGTCCAGAGGGAGTTTATAGCAATCAGCCCCAGCATTTT. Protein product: CASSPEGVYSNQPQHF.

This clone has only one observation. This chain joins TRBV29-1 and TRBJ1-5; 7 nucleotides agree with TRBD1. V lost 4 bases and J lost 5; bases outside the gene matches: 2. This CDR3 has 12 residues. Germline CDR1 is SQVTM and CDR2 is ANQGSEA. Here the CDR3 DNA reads TGCAGCGTTGGGACAGGAGATCAGCCCCAGCATTTT. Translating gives CSVGTGDQPQHF.

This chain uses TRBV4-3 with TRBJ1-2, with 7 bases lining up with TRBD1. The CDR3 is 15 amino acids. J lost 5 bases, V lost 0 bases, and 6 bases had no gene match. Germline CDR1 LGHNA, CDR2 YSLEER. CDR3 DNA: TGCGCCAGCAGCCAAGAGACAGGGTTCGATTATGGCTACACCTTC. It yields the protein CASSQETGFDYGYTF.

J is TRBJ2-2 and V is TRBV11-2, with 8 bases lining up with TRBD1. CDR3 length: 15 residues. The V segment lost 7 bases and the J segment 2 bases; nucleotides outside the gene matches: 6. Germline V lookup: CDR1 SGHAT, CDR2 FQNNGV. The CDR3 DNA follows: TGTGCCAGCACCCAGGGGGCTAGAAACACCGGGGAGCTGTTTTTT. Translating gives CASTQGARNTGELFF.

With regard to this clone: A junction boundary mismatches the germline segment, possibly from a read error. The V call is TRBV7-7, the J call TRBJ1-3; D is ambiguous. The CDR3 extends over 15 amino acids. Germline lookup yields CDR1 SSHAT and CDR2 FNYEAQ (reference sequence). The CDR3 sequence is CASSSGSGTGNTIYF. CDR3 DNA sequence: TGTGCTAGCAGCTCTGGAAGTGGGACTGGAAACACCATATATTTT.

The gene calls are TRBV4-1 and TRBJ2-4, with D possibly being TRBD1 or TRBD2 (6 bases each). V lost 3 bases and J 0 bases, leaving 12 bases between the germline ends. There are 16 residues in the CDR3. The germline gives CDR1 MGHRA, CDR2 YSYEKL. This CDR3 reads CASSQRDTLAKNIQYF. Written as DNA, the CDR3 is TGCGCCAGCAGCCAGCGGGACACCCTAGCCAAAAACATTCAGTACTTC.

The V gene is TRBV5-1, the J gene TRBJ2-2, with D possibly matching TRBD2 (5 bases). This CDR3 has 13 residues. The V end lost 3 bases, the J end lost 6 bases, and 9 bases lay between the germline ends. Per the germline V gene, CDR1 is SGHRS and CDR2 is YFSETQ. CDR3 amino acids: CASSSGFAGELFF. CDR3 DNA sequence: TGCGCCAGCAGCTCGGGGTTCGCCGGGGAGCTGTTTTTT.

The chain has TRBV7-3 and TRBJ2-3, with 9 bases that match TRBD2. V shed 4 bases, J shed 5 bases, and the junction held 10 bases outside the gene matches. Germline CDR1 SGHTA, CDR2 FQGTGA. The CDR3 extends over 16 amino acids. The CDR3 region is CASSSLYSGRLDTQYF. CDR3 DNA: TGTGCCAGCAGCTCATTATATAGCGGGAGATTAGATACGCAGTATTTT.

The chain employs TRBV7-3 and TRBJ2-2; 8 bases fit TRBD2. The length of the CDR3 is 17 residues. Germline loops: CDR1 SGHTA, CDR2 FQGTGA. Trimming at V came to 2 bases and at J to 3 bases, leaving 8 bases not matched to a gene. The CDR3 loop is CASSLPPGGPYTGELFF. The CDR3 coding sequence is TGTGCCAGCAGCTTACCGCCGGGGGGGCCGTACACCGGGGAGCTGTTTTTT.

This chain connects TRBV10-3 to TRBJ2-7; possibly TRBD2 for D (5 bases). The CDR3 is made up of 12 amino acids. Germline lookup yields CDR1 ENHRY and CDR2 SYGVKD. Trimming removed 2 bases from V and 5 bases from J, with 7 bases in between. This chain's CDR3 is CAISETRDEQYF. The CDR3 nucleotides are TGTGCCATCAGTGAGACTAGGGACGAGCAGTACTTC.

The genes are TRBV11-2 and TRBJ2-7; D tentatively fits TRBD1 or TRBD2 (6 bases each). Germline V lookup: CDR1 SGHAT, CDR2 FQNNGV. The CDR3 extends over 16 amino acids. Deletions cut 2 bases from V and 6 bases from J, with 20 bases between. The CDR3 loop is CASSLTLGQGRLEQYF. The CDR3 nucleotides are TGTGCCAGCAGCTTAACCCTCGGGCAGGGGAGGCTCGAGCAGTACTTC. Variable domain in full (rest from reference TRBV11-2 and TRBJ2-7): EAGVAQSPRYKIIEKRQSVAFWCNPISGHATLYWYQQILGQGPKLLIQFQNNGVVDDSQLPKDRFSAERLKGVDSTLKIQPAKLEDSAVYLCASSLTLGQGRLEQYFGPGTRLTVT.

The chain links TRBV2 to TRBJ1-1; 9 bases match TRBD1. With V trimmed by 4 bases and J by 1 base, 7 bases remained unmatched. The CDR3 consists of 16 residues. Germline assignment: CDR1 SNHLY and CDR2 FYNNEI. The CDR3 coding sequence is TGTGCCAGCAGTGGTGGACAGGGGTCAAGGAACACTGAAGCTTTCTTT. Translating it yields CASSGGQGSRNTEAFF. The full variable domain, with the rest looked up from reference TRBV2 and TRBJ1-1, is EPEVTQTPSHQVTQMGQEVILRCVPISNHLYFYWYRQILGQKVEFLVSFYNNEISEKSEIFDDQFSVERPDGSNFTLKIRSTKLEDSAMYFCASSGGQGSRNTEAFFGQGTRLTVV.

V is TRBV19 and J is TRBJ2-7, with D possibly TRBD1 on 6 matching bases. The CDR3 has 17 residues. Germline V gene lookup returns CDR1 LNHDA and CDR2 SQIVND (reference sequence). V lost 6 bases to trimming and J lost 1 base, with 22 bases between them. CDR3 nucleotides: TGTGCCAGTAGCCTTTCCTCAACAGGGCAAGGGTCCTACGAGCAGTACTTC. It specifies CASSLSSTGQGSYEQYF.

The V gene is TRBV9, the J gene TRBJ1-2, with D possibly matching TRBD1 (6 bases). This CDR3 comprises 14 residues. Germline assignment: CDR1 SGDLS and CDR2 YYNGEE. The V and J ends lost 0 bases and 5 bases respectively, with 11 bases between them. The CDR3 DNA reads TGTGCCAGCAGCGTAGCGGACAGACCATATGGCTACACCTTC. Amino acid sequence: CASSVADRPYGYTF. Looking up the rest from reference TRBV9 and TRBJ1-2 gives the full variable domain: DSGVTQTPKHLITATGQRVTLRCSPRSGDLSVYWYQQSLDQGLQFLIQYYNGEERAKGNILERFSAQQFPDLHSELNLSSLELGDSALYFCASSVADRPYGYTFGSGTRLTVV.

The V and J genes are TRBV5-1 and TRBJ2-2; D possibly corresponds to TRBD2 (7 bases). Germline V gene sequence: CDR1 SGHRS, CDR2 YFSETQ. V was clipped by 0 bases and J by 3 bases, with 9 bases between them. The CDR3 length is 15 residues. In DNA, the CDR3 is TGCGCCAGCAGCTTGGGCGGGGGCGACACCGGGGAGCTGTTTTTT. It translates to CASSLGGGDTGELFF.

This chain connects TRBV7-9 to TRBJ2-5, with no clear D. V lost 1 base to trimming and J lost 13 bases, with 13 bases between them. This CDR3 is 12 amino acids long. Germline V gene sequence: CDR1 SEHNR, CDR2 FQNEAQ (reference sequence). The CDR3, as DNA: TGTGCCAGCAGCTTAGTGCCGGAGCTCTGGTACTTC. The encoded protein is CASSLVPELWYF.

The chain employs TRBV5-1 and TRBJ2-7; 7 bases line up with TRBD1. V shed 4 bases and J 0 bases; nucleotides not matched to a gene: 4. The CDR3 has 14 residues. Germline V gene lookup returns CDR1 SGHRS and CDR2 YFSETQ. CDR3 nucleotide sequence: TGCGCCAGCAGCGCCGGACAGGTCTCCTACGAGCAGTACTTC. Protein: CASSAGQVSYEQYF. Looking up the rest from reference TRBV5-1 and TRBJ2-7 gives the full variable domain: KAGVTQTPRYLIKTRGQQVTLSCSPISGHRSVSWYQQTPGQGLQFLFEYFSETQRNKGNFPGRFSGRQFSNSRSEMNVSTLELGDSALYLCASSAGQVSYEQYFGPGTRLTVT.

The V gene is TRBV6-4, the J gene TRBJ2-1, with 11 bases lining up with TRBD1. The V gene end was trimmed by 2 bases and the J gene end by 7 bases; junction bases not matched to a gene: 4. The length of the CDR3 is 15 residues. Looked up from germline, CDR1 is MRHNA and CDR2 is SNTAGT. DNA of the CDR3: TGTGCCAGCAGTGACACCGGACAGGGGGCGAATGAGCAGTTCTTC. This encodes CASSDTGQGANEQFF.

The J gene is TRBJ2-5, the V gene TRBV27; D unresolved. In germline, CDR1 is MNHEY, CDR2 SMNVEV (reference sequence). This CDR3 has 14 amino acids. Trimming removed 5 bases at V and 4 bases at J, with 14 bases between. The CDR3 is CASSPLSLGETQYF. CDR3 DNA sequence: TGTGCCAGCAGTCCTCTTTCTCTTGGAGAGACCCAGTACTTC.

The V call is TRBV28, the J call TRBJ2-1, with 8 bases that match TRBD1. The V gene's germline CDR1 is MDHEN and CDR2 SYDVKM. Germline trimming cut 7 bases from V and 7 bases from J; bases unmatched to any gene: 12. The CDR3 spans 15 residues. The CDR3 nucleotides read TGTGCCAGCACCCCCCTCCGGGACAGGAAAAATGAGCAGTTCTTC. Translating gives CASTPLRDRKNEQFF.

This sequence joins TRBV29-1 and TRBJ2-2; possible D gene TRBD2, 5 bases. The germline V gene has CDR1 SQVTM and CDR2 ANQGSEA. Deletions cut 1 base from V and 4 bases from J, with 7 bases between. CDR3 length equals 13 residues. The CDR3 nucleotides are TGCAGCGTTGAAGGGGCGGGCACCGGGGAGCTGTTTTTT. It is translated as CSVEGAGTGELFF.

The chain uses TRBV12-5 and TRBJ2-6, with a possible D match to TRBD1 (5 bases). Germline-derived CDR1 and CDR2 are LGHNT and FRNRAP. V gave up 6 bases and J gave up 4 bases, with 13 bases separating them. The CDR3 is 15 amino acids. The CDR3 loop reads CASGPDSLGANVLTF. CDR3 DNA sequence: TGTGCTAGTGGCCCCGACAGTCTCGGGGCCAACGTCCTGACTTTC.

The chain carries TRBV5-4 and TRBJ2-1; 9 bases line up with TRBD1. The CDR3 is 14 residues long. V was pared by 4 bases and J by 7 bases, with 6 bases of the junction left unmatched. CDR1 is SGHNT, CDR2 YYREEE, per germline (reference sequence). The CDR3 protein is CASSADRGINEQFF. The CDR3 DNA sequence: TGTGCCAGCAGCGCGGACAGGGGAATAAATGAGCAGTTCTTC. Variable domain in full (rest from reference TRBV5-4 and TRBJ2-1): ETGVTQSPTHLIKTRGQQVTLRCSSQSGHNTVSWYQQALGQGPQFIFQYYREEENGRGNFPPRFSGLQFPNYSSELNVNALELDDSALYLCASSADRGINEQFFGPGTRLTVL.

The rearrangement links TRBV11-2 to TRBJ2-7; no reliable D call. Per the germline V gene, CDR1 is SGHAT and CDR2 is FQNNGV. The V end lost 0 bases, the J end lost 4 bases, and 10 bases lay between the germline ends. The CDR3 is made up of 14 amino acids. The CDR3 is CASSLESHHYEQYF. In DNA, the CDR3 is TGTGCCAGCAGCTTAGAAAGCCACCATTACGAGCAGTACTTC.

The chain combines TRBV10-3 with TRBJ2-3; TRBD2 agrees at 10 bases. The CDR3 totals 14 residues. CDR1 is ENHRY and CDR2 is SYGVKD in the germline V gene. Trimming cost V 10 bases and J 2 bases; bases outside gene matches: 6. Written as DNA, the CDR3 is TGTGCCACCGCCGGGACTAGCGACACAGATACGCAGTATTTT. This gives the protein CATAGTSDTDTQYF.